This TCR beta chain was observed in a study of cytomegalovirus exposure and HLA in healthy donors. Overall study: The 100 to 150 validation repertoires were reported in a later analysis to have been generated on the same platform as the roughly 630 first-cohort repertoires.

V was cut by 3 bases and J by 1 base, with 10 bases left in between. Germline V gene lookup returns CDR1 LGHNA and CDR2 YSLEER. The CDR3 has 15 residues. Notes on the study in general: Both high specificity and high sensitivity reportedly marked the classifier's diagnosis of cytomegalovirus status. Usually a TCR sequence was rare, but some public TCRs were found in many donors. In vitro assays verified that three CMV-associated chains recognized CMV antigens specifically.

As to this clone: The antigen remains unidentified.

Sequencing used immunoSEQ multiplex PCR; TCRdb keeps in-frame clones, though not all of them. The repertoire consists of more than 250,000 clones, with 70% to 90% occurring once and the leading ten covering under 0.85%. The sample consisted of PBMCs. The rearrangement links TRBV4-3 to TRBJ1-5, with no clear D. The receptor was isolated from a woman younger than 30 in good health and CMV-seronegative. CDR3: CASSQAYISNQPQHF. CDR3 nucleotide sequence: TGCGCCAGCAGCCAGGCATATATCAGCAATCAGCCCCAGCATTTT.